The sequence of this T cell receptor (beta chain) was determined in a study of Ad26.COV2.S vaccination and SARS-CoV-2 variants (dated by TCRdb to the early 2020s). Describing the broader study: Donors in the vaccine arm were drawn from COV1001, a phase I-IIa trial of Ad26.COV2.S in healthy adults that was multicentre, randomized, double-blind and placebo-controlled. Ad26.COV2.S was given intramuscularly at 5x10^10 or 1x10^11 viral particles, as a single shot or as two shots 56 days apart. TCRbeta repertoire sequencing was used to assess the specificity and breadth of SARS-CoV-2-reactive T cell receptors after Ad26.COV2.S vaccination. The TCR-sequenced set comprised about 32 samples: approximately 20 Ad26.COV2.S vaccine recipients, 5 placebo recipients and 8 SARS-CoV-2 convalescent individuals. Participants in the trial were split at random into five groups of five each, receiving low-dose or high-dose Ad26.COV2.S once or twice, or else placebo on both occasions. Investigators remained blinded to trial group allocation during experiments and outcome assessment. General study outcomes and caveats: Substantial breadth of spike-specific CD8+ and CD4+ T cell responses was reported after vaccination. Ad26.COV2.S recipients had higher spike-specific TCR breadth than placebo recipients (P = 0.0014). The study was not powered for comparison of responses between vaccine doses or regimens. The authors noted that total T cell responses may have been underestimated by the TCR breadth and depth analyses. Vaccine and placebo recipients had comparable non-spike TCR breadth, which fits with the vaccine containing only spike.

As concerns this clone: The target of this receptor is not known. No clone much larger than this one lies a single base away; base qualities are absent.

V is trimmed back by 5 bases and J by 8 bases, and the junction contains 7 bases that no gene match accounts for. Looking up the germline V gene yields CDR1 SGHTA and CDR2 FQGTGA. Inclusive of the bounding cysteine and phenylalanine, the CDR3 is 13 residues long. Only the CDR3 DNA is retained, 39 bases long and in frame from the first base. According to the study, the label for this sample's treatment or condition signals: around 19 received Ad26.COV2.S at low or high dose, single or two shots; about 5 received placebo; per-sample allocation not given. Repertoires of vaccine and placebo recipients were sequenced from samples collected on day 63 after the first injection. Cohort 1b enrolled around 23 adults aged 18-55 years at a single site in Boston, USA, between 29 July and 7 August 2020. Ad26.COV2.S was a replication-incompetent adenovirus type 26 vector expressing a prefusion-stabilized SARS-CoV-2 spike protein from the original Wuhan strain.

TCRbeta CDR3 regions were sequenced with the immunoSEQ Assay. After extraction, genomic DNA underwent amplification by bias-controlled multiplex PCR, followed by high-throughput sequencing. As for the original processing: To quantify the absolute abundance of every unique TCRbeta CDR3 region, sequences were collapsed and filtered. T cell fraction was estimated by normalization of TCRbeta template counts to usable DNA, with usable DNA being measured through amplification of reference genes present in all nucleated cells. Repertoire TCRs were annotated as SARS-CoV-2-specific when V gene, CDR3 amino acid sequence and J gene were exactly matched to a known reactive TCR set. The reference SARS-CoV-2 TCR set was obtained from MIRA and was filtered for enrichment in COVID-19-positive ImmuneCODE repertoires, whereby public or cross-reactive TCRs were removed. Using the MIRA antigens, annotated TCRs were further analysed by specific ORF or by position within an ORF. Breadth was defined as annotated unique rearrangements over total unique productive rearrangements; depth was the summed frequency of those rearrangements. Two-sided Wilcoxon rank-sum tests were applied when comparing TCR breadth between groups. This is the immuneACCESS table as TCRdb keeps it, with only in-frame sequences that have V and J called. A part of the clones is gone; compared with another copy, unresolved V genes explain less than half, and the rest is unexplained. V and J calls and clone size follow that table, whereas D and trimming were derived from the DNA. In this sample the table shows approximately 460,000 clones, 80% to 90% of which occur a single time. More than 1.5% of the sample goes to the ten largest clones.

The V and J segments used are TRBV7-3 and TRBJ1-2, with 8 bases in between that match TRBD1. The clonotype was recovered from a person between 18 and 65 years old who received the Ad26.COV2.S COVID-19 vaccine or a placebo. Here the sequenced sample was peripheral blood, taken in a trial of Ad26.COV2.S vaccine versus placebo. The CDR3 region reads CASSTTGGWGYTF. In nucleotide form, the sequence is TGTGCCAGCAGCACCACAGGGGGTTGGGGCTACACCTTC.